The rows below give T cell receptor beta chains drawn from one sample of a study of shared clonotypes between healthy human individuals. TCRdb's copy holds only in-frame clones and misses some; the assay was immunoSEQ multiplex PCR. In the table there are under 200,000 clones, just under 95% of which are singletons. Material: naive CD4+ T cells sorted from blood. These receptors all come from a woman aged 30 to 39 in good health. The CDR3 runs from the conserved cysteine through the conserved F or W. The D gene is left open where the match is weak. Not every row has a clone size; where given, it reads once, few, many or a size class.

J gene,D gene,V gene,clone size,CDR3 DNA,CDR3 protein
TRBJ2-7,TRBD2,TRBV6-4,.,TGTGCCAGCAGGACCTGGGGTCCCCCGGGGGGGGAGCAGTACTTC,CASRTWGPPGGEQYF
TRBJ2-7,.,TRBV7-8,few,TGTGCCAGCAGCTTTTCTAGGGGGACCTACGAGCAGTACTTC,CASSFSRGTYEQYF
TRBJ2-2,.,TRBV7-2,.,TGTGCCAGCAGCCCGGCGGTAGCGGCGAACACCGGGGAGCTGTTTTTT,CASSPAVAANTGELFF
TRBJ2-7,.,TRBV7-2,once,TGTGCCAGCAGCTTGACAGGCCTAACCTACGAGCAGTACTTC,CASSLTGLTYEQYF
TRBJ2-7,.,TRBV7-8,once,TGTGCCAGCAGCTTGGTGGTGAGGGGCGAGCAGTACTTC,CASSLVVRGEQYF
TRBJ2-7,.,TRBV2,.,TGTGCCAGCAGGGCAGGAGCCTACGAGCAGTACTTC,CASRAGAYEQYF
TRBJ1-6,.,TRBV6-5,.,TGTGCCAGCCGGACGCCAGGCTTTAATTCACCCCTCCACTTT,CASRTPGFNSPLHF
TRBJ2-7,.,TRBV5-1,.,TGCGCCAGCAGCTTTGATTTGGCAGGCTCCTACGAGCAGTACTTC,CASSFDLAGSYEQYF
TRBJ2-7,.,TRBV7-9,few,TGTGCCACCGGCGGCGGGGCCTACGAGCAGTACTTC,CATGGGAYEQYF
TRBJ1-1,.,TRBV30,.,TGTGCCTGGAGTTCGGGGGACATGAACACTGAAGCTTTCTTT,CAWSSGDMNTEAFF
TRBJ1-2,.,TRBV27,.,TGTGCCAGCAGTTTATTTGGACCTACCTATGGCTACACCTTC,CASSLFGPTYGYTF
TRBJ1-2,TRBD1,TRBV27,few,TGTGCCAGCAGTTTTTCCCGACAGGGGGTGAATGGCTACACCTTC,CASSFSRQGVNGYTF
TRBJ2-1,.,TRBV6-1,.,TGTGCCAGCAGTGGGGTGGGCCGCAATGAGCAGTTCTTC,CASSGVGRNEQFF
TRBJ2-7,.,TRBV27,.,TGTGCCAGCAGTGATCGCGCCCGGGGCTACGAGCAGTACTTC,CASSDRARGYEQYF
TRBJ2-3,.,TRBV10-1,.,TGCGCCAGCAGCGCACGCCGAGCCGGCACAGATACGCAGTATTTT,CASSARRAGTDTQYF
TRBJ1-5,.,TRBV28,.,TGTGCCAGCAGTCAGGGGTTTCAGCCCCAGCATTTT,CASSQGFQPQHF
TRBJ2-7,TRBD2,TRBV7-3,.,TGTGCCAGCAGCCACAGACTAGCGGGACACTACGAGCAGTACTTC,CASSHRLAGHYEQYF
TRBJ1-5,.,TRBV10-3,.,TGTGCCATCAGTGAGACAGAGAATCAGCCCCAGCATTTT,CAISETENQPQHF
TRBJ2-7,TRBD2,TRBV2,.,TGTGCCAGCAGTGAAGCGCGGGGAGGGGAACTCTACGAGCAGTACTTC,CASSEARGGELYEQYF
TRBJ1-3,TRBD1,TRBV6-5,.,TGTGCCAGCAGTTACTCTGGACAGGATGGAAACACCATATATTTT,CASSYSGQDGNTIYF
TRBJ2-7,TRBD1,TRBV7-9,.,TGTGCCAGCAGCTTAACCCGGTCGGACAGGGGCTCCTACGAGCAGTACTTC,CASSLTRSDRGSYEQYF
TRBJ2-7,.,TRBV4-1,.,TGCGCCAGCAGCCAATTCCAGGCGTGGACGGACGAGCAGTACTTC,CASSQFQAWTDEQYF
TRBJ1-1,.,TRBV7-9,once,TGTGCCAGCAGCTTAGCACAGGGCCCTAACACTGAAGCTTTCTTT,CASSLAQGPNTEAFF
TRBJ2-7,TRBD2,TRBV19,few,TGTGCCAGTAGGGAGCGGGGAAGCTCCTACGAGCAGTACTTC,CASRERGSSYEQYF
TRBJ1-4,TRBD1,TRBV28,.,TGTGCCAGCAGTTTCATCGGGACAGGGCGAGTGAAACTGTTTTTT,CASSFIGTGRVKLFF
TRBJ2-7,.,TRBV5-5,.,TGTGCCAGCAGCTTCCTTGCGGGAAGCTCCTACGAGCAGTACTTC,CASSFLAGSSYEQYF
TRBJ1-1,.,TRBV28,.,TGTGCCAGCAGTTTAAGGTGGGGCACTGAAGCTTTCTTT,CASSLRWGTEAFF
TRBJ1-5,.,TRBV6-1,.,TGTGCCAGCAGCGCTTCTGGGGGCAAGAATCAGCCCCAGCATTTT,CASSASGGKNQPQHF
TRBJ2-7,TRBD2,TRBV5-4,few,TGTGCCAGCAGCTTGCGGGCGGGAGGAAGCTCCTACGAGCAGTACTTC,CASSLRAGGSSYEQYF
TRBJ1-1,.,TRBV5-1,.,TGCGCCAGCAGCTTGAGGGGACCCGCGGGCGGAGCTAGTGAAGCTTTCTTT,CASSLRGPAGGASEAFF
TRBJ2-6,.,TRBV10-2,.,TGCGCCAGCACGCCCGTAGGTGGGGCCAACGTCCTGACTTTC,CASTPVGGANVLTF
TRBJ2-7,TRBD1,TRBV4-2,once,TGTGCCAGCAGCCAAGTGGGGACAGGCCAAGCCTACGAGCAGTACTTC,CASSQVGTGQAYEQYF
TRBJ2-7,.,TRBV28,.,TGTGCCAGCAGTTTAACAGTGCAAGAGCAGTACTTC,CASSLTVQEQYF
TRBJ2-1,TRBD2,TRBV11-3,.,TGTGCCAGCAGCTTAGGGGGGGGAGCCTTTTACAATGAGCAGTTCTTC,CASSLGGGAFYNEQFF
TRBJ2-7,TRBD1,TRBV6-5,.,TGTGCCAGCAGTTACTCGCTGGGACAGGGTTACGAGCAGTACTTC,CASSYSLGQGYEQYF
TRBJ2-7,.,TRBV28,once,TGTGCCAGCAGCTCCCCCGGGACCCGCGGCGAGCAGTACTTC,CASSSPGTRGEQYF
TRBJ1-1,TRBD1,TRBV11-2,.,TGTGCCAGCAGGTTTACAGGGGACACTGAAGCTTTCTTT,CASRFTGDTEAFF
TRBJ1-1,.,TRBV28,.,TGTGCCAGCAGCCTCGGGACGGTGAACACTGAAGCTTTCTTT,CASSLGTVNTEAFF
TRBJ1-5,TRBD1,TRBV19,.,TGTGCCAGCAGTGACAGGGGCAGCAATCAGCCCCAGCATTTT,CASSDRGSNQPQHF
TRBJ2-7,TRBD1,TRBV2,.,TGTGCCAGCAGTGAAGTAAAAGGACAGGGGGCCGGTGGCGAGCAGTACTTC,CASSEVKGQGAGGEQYF
TRBJ2-7,.,TRBV5-1,.,TGCGCCAGCAGCTTGGTCAGGGGGGACGAGCAGTACTTC,CASSLVRGDEQYF
TRBJ2-4,TRBD2,TRBV7-8,once,TGTGCCAGCAGCCTAGCCTCCCGGGGGGACATTCAGTACTTC,CASSLASRGDIQYF
TRBJ1-2,.,TRBV11-2,.,TGTGCCAGCAGCCCAGGGTCGGGTAACTATGGCTACACCTTC,CASSPGSGNYGYTF
TRBJ2-3,.,TRBV7-7,.,TGTGCCAGCAGCATGATGGACAAGACAGATACGCAGTATTTT,CASSMMDKTDTQYF
TRBJ2-2,TRBD2,TRBV7-9,.,TGTGCCAGCAGCCGGGGGGTAGCGGCCACCGGGGAGCTGTTTTTT,CASSRGVAATGELFF
TRBJ2-3,.,TRBV9,.,TGTGCCAGCAGCGTAGCTGGTCGGGGCCTCACAGATACGCAGTATTTT,CASSVAGRGLTDTQYF
TRBJ2-1,TRBD2,TRBV27,.,TGTGCCAGCAGTCCGGGGACTAGCGGGAGGAATGAGCAGTTCTTC,CASSPGTSGRNEQFF
TRBJ2-7,TRBD1,TRBV6-6,.,TGTGCCAGCAGTTACTCGAGACAGGGGGCTGGCGAGCAGTACTTC,CASSYSRQGAGEQYF
TRBJ2-1,.,TRBV7-9,.,TGTGCCAGCAGCTCGACAGGCCTGGTCGCGATTGAGCAGTTCTTC,CASSSTGLVAIEQFF
TRBJ1-3,TRBD1,TRBV18,.,TGTGCCAGCTCTCCGGACAGGGTACACTCTGGAAACACCATATATTTT,CASSPDRVHSGNTIYF
TRBJ2-5,.,TRBV7-9,.,TGTGCCAGCAGCTCGGACGTCGTCCAAGAGACCCAGTACTTC,CASSSDVVQETQYF